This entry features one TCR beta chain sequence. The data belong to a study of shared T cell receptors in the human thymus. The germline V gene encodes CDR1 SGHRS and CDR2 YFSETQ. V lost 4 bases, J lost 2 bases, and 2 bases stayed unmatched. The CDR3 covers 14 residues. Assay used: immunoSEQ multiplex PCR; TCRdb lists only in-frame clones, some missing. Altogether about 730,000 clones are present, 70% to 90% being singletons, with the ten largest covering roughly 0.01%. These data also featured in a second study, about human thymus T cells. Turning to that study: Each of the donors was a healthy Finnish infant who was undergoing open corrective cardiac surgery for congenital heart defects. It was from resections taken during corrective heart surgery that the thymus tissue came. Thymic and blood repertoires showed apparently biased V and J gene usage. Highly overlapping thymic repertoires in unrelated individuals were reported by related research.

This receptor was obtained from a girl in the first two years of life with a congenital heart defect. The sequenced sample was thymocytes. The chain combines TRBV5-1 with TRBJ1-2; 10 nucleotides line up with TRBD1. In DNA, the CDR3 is TGCGCCAGCAGCGCGGGACAGGGGAACTATGGCTACACCTTC. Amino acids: CASSAGQGNYGYTF. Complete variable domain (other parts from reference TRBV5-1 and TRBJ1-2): KAGVTQTPRYLIKTRGQQVTLSCSPISGHRSVSWYQQTPGQGLQFLFEYFSETQRNKGNFPGRFSGRQFSNSRSEMNVSTLELGDSALYLCASSAGQGNYGYTFGSGTRLTVV.